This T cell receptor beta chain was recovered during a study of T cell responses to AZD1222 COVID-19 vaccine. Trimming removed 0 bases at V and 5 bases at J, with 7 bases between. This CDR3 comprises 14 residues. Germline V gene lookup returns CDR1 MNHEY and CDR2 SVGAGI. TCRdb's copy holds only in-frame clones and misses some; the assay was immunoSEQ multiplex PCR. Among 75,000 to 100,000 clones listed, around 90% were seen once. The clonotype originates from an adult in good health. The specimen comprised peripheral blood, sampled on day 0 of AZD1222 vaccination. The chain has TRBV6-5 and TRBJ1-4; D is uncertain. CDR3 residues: CASSYSSANEKLFF. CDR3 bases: TGTGCCAGCAGTTACTCGTCGGCGAATGAAAAACTGTTTTTT.